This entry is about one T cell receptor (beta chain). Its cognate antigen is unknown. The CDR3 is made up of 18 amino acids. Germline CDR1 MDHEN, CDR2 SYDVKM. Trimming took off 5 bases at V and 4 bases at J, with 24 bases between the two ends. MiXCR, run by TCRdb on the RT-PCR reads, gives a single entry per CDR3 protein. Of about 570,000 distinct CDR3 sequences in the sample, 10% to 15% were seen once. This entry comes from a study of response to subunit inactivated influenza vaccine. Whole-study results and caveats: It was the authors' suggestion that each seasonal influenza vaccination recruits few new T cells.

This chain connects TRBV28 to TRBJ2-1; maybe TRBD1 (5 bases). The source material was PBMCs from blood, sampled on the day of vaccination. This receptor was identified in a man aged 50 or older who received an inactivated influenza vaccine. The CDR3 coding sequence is TGTGCCAGCAGTCCCAACTTACCTGCTCCAAGACAGTACAATGAGCAGTTCTTC. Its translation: CASSPNLPAPRQYNEQFF.